The entry below describes one TCR beta chain. Its specificity is not known. The entry originates in a study of T cell repertoires in cytomegalovirus infection. TCRdb redid the calling of the reads with MiXCR, one entry per CDR3 protein. The profile shows around 710,000 distinct CDR3 sequences, around 29% of them singletons. The CDR3 consists of 11 residues. Trimming shortened V by 7 bases and J by 9 bases, and 10 bases separated the two germline ends. Looked up from germline, CDR1 is SGHTA and CDR2 is FQGNSA. This chain connects TRBV7-2 to TRBJ2-1; no firm D call. Specimen: cultured CD8+ T cells from PBMCs, collected from culture after CMV antigen stimulation. This receptor was taken from a human donor in good health (CMV status not recorded). Some clones in this sample may be carry-over from other donors' samples. CDR3 loop: CASTYAGEQFF. For the CDR3, the DNA is TGTGCCAGCACCTATGCAGGTGAGCAGTTCTTC. The full variable domain, completed using reference TRBV7-2 and TRBJ2-1, is GAGVSQSPSNKVTEKGKDVELRCDPISGHTALYWYRQSLGQGLEFLIYFQGNSAPDKSGLPSDRFSAERTGGSVSTLTIQRTQQEDSAVYLCASTYAGEQFFGPGTRLTVL.